What follows are 22 T cell receptor beta chains derived from one specimen sequenced in a study of neurological immune-mediated disorders. From the 5' RACE reads, TCRdb called clonotypes with MiXCR, one entry per CDR3 protein. The sample contains under 45,000 distinct CDR3 sequences, 14% of which appear only once. What was sequenced was CD4+ T cells from blood. Receptors originate from a woman aged 60-75 years with HTLV-1-associated myelopathy (HAM/TSP).

This clonotype was recorded a few times. The chain has TRBV2 and TRBJ1-6; D is unclear. Germline CDR1 and CDR2: SNHLY and FYNNEI. V lost 1 base and J lost 7, with 11 bases in between. The CDR3 runs to 15 residues. CDR3 DNA: TGTGCCAGCAGTGAAGAGGGCGGAGGCAATTCACCCCTCCACTTT. Residues: CASSEEGGGNSPLHF.

This clonotype was detected many times. The DNA for the CDR3 is TGTGCTAGTGGTTTGGGCCCCCAAGAGACCCAGTACTTC. This sequence encodes CASGLGPQETQYF. This chain connects TRBV12-5 to TRBJ2-5; D gene ambiguous. Trimming pared 1 base from V and 1 base from J, leaving 4 bases between. CDR1 and CDR2 (germline): LGHNT, FRNRAP. This CDR3 has 13 residues.

This clonotype showed up many times. The rearrangement uses TRBV6-5 and TRBJ2-3; the D gene is possibly TRBD2 (6 bases). The CDR3 loop spans 14 amino acids. The V end lost 6 bases, the J end lost 3 bases, and 13 bases lay between the germline ends. The germline V gene has CDR1 MNHEY and CDR2 SVGAGI. The CDR3 DNA follows: TGTGCCAGCAGAAGAGGGCGGGGAACAGATACGCAGTATTTT. This codes for CASRRGRGTDTQYF.

This clonotype was seen repeatedly, ten times or more. The V call is TRBV10-3, the J call TRBJ1-2; no reliable D call. This CDR3 is 15 amino acids long. V lost 2 bases and J lost 0, with 10 bases in between. The V gene's germline CDR1 is ENHRY and CDR2 SYGVKD. DNA for the CDR3: TGTGCCATCAGTGAGGGTGTGGCTGCTAACTATGGCTACACCTTC. It is translated as CAISEGVAANYGYTF.

The rearrangement joins TRBV6-2 or TRBV6-3 to TRBJ1-1; D remains unclear. Germline V gives CDR1 MNHEY, CDR2 SVGEGT. The V end was cut by 2 bases, the J end by 3 bases, with 7 bases between. CDR3 size: 13 residues. CDR3 protein: CASSYGRDTEAFF. The CDR3 region has the DNA TGTGCCAGCAGTTACGGTAGGGACACTGAAGCTTTCTTT.

This clonotype has a count of ten or more. The chain carries TRBV10-3 and TRBJ1-1; 8 positions match TRBD1. V lost 9 bases, J lost 8 bases, and 8 bases stayed unmatched. The CDR3 spans 12 residues. Germline V lookup: CDR1 ENHRY, CDR2 SYGVKD. The CDR3 sequence: CAIQDRVGEAFF. In nucleotides, the CDR3 is TGTGCCATTCAGGACAGGGTTGGCGAAGCTTTCTTT.

V and J are TRBV29-1 and TRBJ2-1, with 9 bases lining up with TRBD1. Germline V gives CDR1 SQVTM, CDR2 ANQGSEA. Trimming at V came to 4 bases and at J to 8 bases, leaving 6 bases not matched to a gene. The CDR3 has 13 residues. The CDR3 spells CSVGTGEGDEQFF. The CDR3 DNA is TGCAGCGTTGGGACAGGGGAAGGGGATGAGCAGTTCTTC.

Ten or more counts support this clonotype. V gene TRBV7-2 combines with J gene TRBJ2-1; D possibly corresponds to TRBD1 (5 bases). Germline V gives CDR1 SGHTA, CDR2 FQGNSA. The CDR3 is 17 residues long. V gave up 2 bases and J gave up 12 bases, with 26 bases separating them. In nucleotides, the CDR3 is TGTGCCAGCAGCTTATCGGTAGGGTATGCAGGGTCGACATCGCAGTTCTTC. Translated: CASSLSVGYAGSTSQFF.

The rearrangement joins TRBV28 to TRBJ2-2; TRBD2 matches 10 bases. The germline gives CDR1 MDHEN, CDR2 SYDVKM. After removal of 11 bases from V and 5 bases from J, the junction contained 8 bases not matched to a gene. This CDR3 comprises 14 residues. The CDR3 spells CAGQLAGSTGELFF. CDR3 nucleotide sequence: TGTGCCGGCCAACTAGCGGGGAGTACCGGGGAGCTGTTTTTT.

With respect to this clonotype: This may stem from a read error, because a much larger clone lies one nucleotide away. V and J are TRBV30 and TRBJ1-1; perhaps TRBD1 as D (5 bases). Trimming stripped 4 bases from V and 11 bases from J, with 17 bases between. The CDR3 runs 12 residues. Germline assignment: CDR1 GTSNPN and CDR2 SVGIG (reference sequence). CDR3 protein: CAWTKGRGSAFF. Here the CDR3 DNA reads TGTGCCTGGACGAAGGGGAGGGGAAGTGCTTTCTTT.

This clonotype was seen ten or more times. V is TRBV7-9 and J is TRBJ1-4; possible D gene TRBD1, 5 bases. The CDR3 has 14 amino acids. Germline V lookup: CDR1 SEHNR, CDR2 FQNEAQ (reference sequence). Trimming pared 6 bases from V and 1 base from J, leaving 9 bases between. The CDR3, as DNA: TGTGCCAGCAGACCCCAGGGAACTAATGAAAAACTGTTTTTT. Encoded protein: CASRPQGTNEKLFF.

This clonotype has a count of ten or more. The CDR3: CASSPDRRLRANTGELFF. CDR3 nucleotide sequence: TGCGCCAGCAGCCCCGACAGACGGCTTCGCGCGAACACCGGGGAGCTGTTTTTT. The V and J genes are TRBV5-1 and TRBJ2-2; tentative D call: TRBD1 (5 bases). This CDR3 is built from 18 residues. The germline V gene encodes CDR1 SGHRS and CDR2 YFSETQ. V lost 4 bases, J lost 0 bases, and 19 bases lay in between.

Points on this clonotype: Being one base from a much bigger clone, this may be a read error. The rearrangement links TRBV5-1 to TRBJ2-3; TRBD1 matches 8 bases. Germline lookup yields CDR1 SGHRS and CDR2 YFSETQ. The V gene end was trimmed by 1 base and the J gene end by 0 bases; junction bases not matched to a gene: 4. This CDR3 contains 16 residues. CDR3 loop: CASSLWGQASTDTQYF. In nucleotides, the CDR3 is TGCGCCAGCAGCTTGTGGGGACAGGCAAGCACAGATACGCAGTATTTT.

This chain connects TRBV30 to TRBJ1-6; no clear D. Trimming removed 3 bases from V and 9 bases from J, with 9 bases in between. The length of the CDR3 is 12 residues. The germline CDR1 and CDR2 sequences are GTSNPN and SVGIG (reference sequence). The chain's CDR3 is CAWSTNLSPLHF. In DNA, the CDR3 is TGTGCCTGGAGCACAAATCTTTCACCCCTCCACTTT.

The table lists this clonotype with many counts. This sequence joins TRBV5-1 and TRBJ2-7; 9 bases fit TRBD2. Germline assignment: CDR1 SGHRS and CDR2 YFSETQ. V trimming: 4 bases; J trimming: 2 bases; junction bases outside the gene matches: 7. CDR3 size: 15 residues. The CDR3 region has the DNA TGCGCCAGCAGCCCGCTAGCGGGGAGTACCTACGAGCAGTACTTC. This translates into CASSPLAGSTYEQYF.

This clonotype came up many times. The V gene is TRBV20-1, the J gene TRBJ1-4; the D is unclear. From germline, CDR1 is DFQATT and CDR2 SNEGSKA (reference sequence). The CDR3 is made up of 14 amino acids. Trimming cost V 3 bases and J 0 bases, with 8 bases left between them. CDR3 amino acids: CSASHQATNEKLFF. Here the CDR3 DNA reads TGCAGTGCTAGCCACCAAGCAACTAATGAAAAACTGTTTTTT.

This sequence joins TRBV10-3 and TRBJ2-2; maybe TRBD1 (6 bases). The CDR3 length is 16 residues. Germline CDR1 is ENHRY and CDR2 is SYGVKD. V was cut by 3 bases and J by 0 bases, with 11 bases left in between. CDR3 sequence (DNA): TGTGCCATCAGTGAACAGACAGGCCCGAACACCGGGGAGCTGTTTTTT. It specifies CAISEQTGPNTGELFF.

This clonotype was counted many times. J is TRBJ2-7 and V is TRBV18, with a tentative D call TRBD2 (5 bases). Germline V CDR1 and CDR2: KGHSH, LQKENI. V gave up 3 bases and J gave up 3 bases, with 6 bases separating them. This CDR3 is built from 12 residues. CDR3 in DNA: TGTGCCAGCTCACCCCGGGGCTACGAGCAGTACTTC. Its translation is CASSPRGYEQYF.

This clonotype was counted many times. CDR3 bases: TGCAGTGTTTTAACTAGCGGGGCTTACAATGAGCAGTTCTTC. As protein: CSVLTSGAYNEQFF. The rearrangement links TRBV20-1 to TRBJ2-1; 10 bases line up with TRBD2. Per the germline V gene, CDR1 is DFQATT and CDR2 is SNEGSKA (reference sequence). The length of the CDR3 is 14 residues. V lost 7 bases and J lost 4; bases outside the gene matches: 7.

This clonotype was seen ten or more times. The chain employs TRBV18 and TRBJ2-2; weak D call: TRBD2 (5 bases). The CDR3 has 14 amino acids. Trimming shortened V by 4 bases and J by 3 bases, and 9 bases separated the two germline ends. The germline V gene has CDR1 KGHSH and CDR2 LQKENI. The CDR3 loop is CASSRGEYTGELFF. CDR3 DNA sequence: TGTGCCAGCTCACGGGGAGAGTACACCGGGGAGCTGTTTTTT.

This clonotype was seen ten or more times. V gene TRBV10-2 combines with J gene TRBJ2-1; 9 bases align to TRBD1. This CDR3 has 16 amino acids. Germline lookup yields CDR1 WSHSY and CDR2 SAAADI. The ends lost 5 bases at V and 3 bases at J; junction bases unmatched: 8. CDR3 nucleotides: TGCGCCAGCAGTACTAACAGGGGGCTTAGCTACAATGAGCAGTTCTTC. This sequence encodes CASSTNRGLSYNEQFF.

This clonotype was observed many times. The rearrangement joins TRBV20-1 to TRBJ2-2; 8 bases align to TRBD1. Germline V gives CDR1 DFQATT, CDR2 SNEGSKA (reference sequence). The J segment lost 6 bases and the V segment lost 6 bases, leaving 3 bases of the junction unmatched. This CDR3 spans 12 amino acids. CDR3 protein: CSAGRGPGELFF. Here the CDR3 DNA reads TGCAGTGCGGGCAGGGGGCCCGGGGAGCTGTTTTTT.